Listed below are T cell receptor beta chains from one sample, sequenced in a study of CD8 T cells in Susac syndrome. TCRdb analysed the immunoSEQ multiplex PCR reads with MiXCR anew, one entry per CDR3 protein. Of more than 90,000 distinct CDR3 sequences listed, about 92% are singletons. Sequencing input: CD4+ T cells from PBMCs. The receptors were gathered from a human donor with multiple sclerosis. The CDR3 runs from the conserved cysteine through the conserved F or W.

len	v_gene	j_gene	CDR3aa
13	TRBV5-6	TRBJ1-2	CASADRGNYGYTF
12	TRBV5-1	TRBJ1-2	CASSEGDYGYTF
13	TRBV6-5	TRBJ1-1	CASTRDLGTEAFF
13	TRBV24-1	TRBJ1-5	CATSDRGGDPQHF
16	TRBV7-2	TRBJ2-1	CASSLQAGGLGNEQFF
15	TRBV20-1	TRBJ2-7	CSAQGQGAGSYEQYF
14	TRBV10-3	TRBJ2-2	CASGTSGGTGELFF
13	TRBV3-1	TRBJ1-1	CASSTDWLGEAFF
13	TRBV15	TRBJ2-7	CATSTRDSYEQYF
14	TRBV30	TRBJ2-7	CAWDTGTGWHEQYF
15	TRBV6-5	TRBJ2-7	CASSSGQGTTRGQYF
16	TRBV5-1	TRBJ2-5	CASSFSGTSGQETQYF
15	TRBV27	TRBJ1-6	CASTPLGLYNSPLHF
19	TRBV10-3	TRBJ2-3	CAISESLLKTDILTDTQYF
15	TRBV20-1	TRBJ2-1	CSARGSGGLGDEQFF
14	TRBV7-7	TRBJ2-2	CASSLDTNTGELFF
13	TRBV29-1	TRBJ2-5	CSVELQGSETQYF
13	TRBV29-1	TRBJ1-1	CSVEDSVETEAFF
11	TRBV20-1	TRBJ1-3	CSARWGAAIYF
15	TRBV11-2	TRBJ2-3	CASSPGTGGMHTQYF
15	TRBV6-5	TRBJ1-2	CASSRDRGHGYGYTF
19	TRBV15	TRBJ1-3	CATSRDERQPLFSGNTIYF
13	TRBV30	TRBJ1-1	CAWRQGLNTEAFF
18	TRBV15	TRBJ1-2	CATSRYSPGRDRMEGYTF
13	TRBV12-3/TRBV12-4	TRBJ1-1	CASSHTGTSEAFF